A selection of T cell receptor beta chains follows, all from one sample in a study of T cells after posttransplantation cyclophosphamide. Here immunoSEQ multiplex PCR was the method, and the copy in TCRdb shows in-frame clones only, minus some. The table has around 6,000 clones, 95% to 98% seen once; the top ten hold 0.8% to 1%. Sequencing used memory CD4+ T cells sorted from PBMCs. All receptors derive from a middle-aged man in good health, CMV-negative, and a related stem cell transplant donor. The CDR3 runs from the conserved cysteine through the conserved F or W. Each record gives: D gene, J gene, clone size, V gene, CDR3 protein, CDR3 DNA. D genes are given only for firm matches. Some rows mark clone size as missing; the rest say once, few, many or name a class of expanded clone.

D gene: TRBD1; J gene: TRBJ1-5; clone size: NA; V gene: TRBV7-8; CDR3 protein: CASSSRPGQGDQPQHF; CDR3 DNA: TGTGCCAGCAGCTCGCGACCGGGACAGGGAGACCAGCCCCAGCATTTT
D gene: NA; J gene: TRBJ2-6; clone size: NA; V gene: TRBV27; CDR3 protein: CASRSQGTAGANVLTF; CDR3 DNA: TGTGCCAGCAGGTCTCAGGGGACGGCTGGGGCCAACGTCCTGACTTTC
D gene: TRBD1; J gene: TRBJ2-3; clone size: NA; V gene: TRBV19; CDR3 protein: CASSTHRGTDTQYF; CDR3 DNA: TGTGCCAGTAGTACACACAGGGGTACAGATACGCAGTATTTT
D gene: NA; J gene: TRBJ2-3; clone size: NA; V gene: TRBV21-1; CDR3 protein: CASSKETSGTSDTQYF; CDR3 DNA: TGTGCCAGCAGCAAAGAAACTAGCGGGACCTCAGATACGCAGTATTTT
D gene: TRBD1; J gene: TRBJ1-2; clone size: NA; V gene: TRBV28; CDR3 protein: CATTRTGGGYTF; CDR3 DNA: TGTGCCACCACCAGGACAGGGGGCGGCTACACCTTC
D gene: NA; J gene: TRBJ2-1; clone size: NA; V gene: TRBV11-2; CDR3 protein: CASSPSLGARSSSYNEQFF; CDR3 DNA: TGTGCCAGCAGCCCGAGCTTAGGAGCCCGCTCAAGCTCCTACAATGAGCAGTTCTTC
D gene: TRBD2; J gene: TRBJ2-1; clone size: NA; V gene: TRBV7-3; CDR3 protein: CASSPRTSGYNEQFF; CDR3 DNA: TGTGCCAGCAGCCCGCGGACTAGCGGATACAATGAGCAGTTCTTC
D gene: NA; J gene: TRBJ2-2; clone size: NA; V gene: TRBV19; CDR3 protein: CASSAAIGELFF; CDR3 DNA: TGTGCCAGTAGTGCCGCGATTGGGGAGCTGTTTTTT
D gene: TRBD2; J gene: TRBJ2-4; clone size: NA; V gene: TRBV27; CDR3 protein: CASSFSGTSGSHKNIQYF; CDR3 DNA: TGTGCCAGCTCCTTTTCCGGGACTAGCGGGAGTCACAAAAACATTCAGTACTTC
D gene: NA; J gene: TRBJ1-2; clone size: NA; V gene: TRBV10-3; CDR3 protein: CAIRTSGEDGYTF; CDR3 DNA: TGTGCCATCAGGACATCAGGGGAAGATGGCTACACCTTC
D gene: NA; J gene: TRBJ1-1; clone size: NA; V gene: TRBV30; CDR3 protein: CAWSSGSTAFF; CDR3 DNA: TGTGCCTGGAGTAGCGGGTCAACAGCTTTCTTT
D gene: TRBD1; J gene: TRBJ2-7; clone size: once; V gene: TRBV4-1; CDR3 protein: CASSQRTGSYEQYF; CDR3 DNA: TGCGCCAGCAGCCAGCGGACAGGATCCTACGAGCAGTACTTC
D gene: NA; J gene: TRBJ2-3; clone size: NA; V gene: TRBV25-1; CDR3 protein: CASSDSLGLASADTQYF; CDR3 DNA: TGTGCCAGCAGTGACTCGTTAGGTCTAGCATCTGCAGATACGCAGTATTTT
D gene: TRBD2; J gene: TRBJ2-7; clone size: NA; V gene: TRBV10-3; CDR3 protein: CAISSTGTSGSEQYF; CDR3 DNA: TGTGCCATCAGTTCTACCGGGACTAGTGGTAGCGAGCAGTACTTC
D gene: NA; J gene: TRBJ2-6; clone size: NA; V gene: TRBV2; CDR3 protein: CASSDGLPGANVLTF; CDR3 DNA: TGTGCCAGCAGTGATGGGCTCCCTGGGGCCAACGTCCTGACTTTC
D gene: TRBD2; J gene: TRBJ2-2; clone size: once; V gene: TRBV7-3; CDR3 protein: CASSPGPAGTTGELFF; CDR3 DNA: TGTGCCAGCAGCCCCGGCCCAGCGGGGACCACCGGGGAGCTGTTTTTT
D gene: TRBD1; J gene: TRBJ2-2; clone size: NA; V gene: TRBV2; CDR3 protein: CASGDSGGQNTGELFF; CDR3 DNA: TGTGCCAGCGGGGATTCAGGGGGCCAGAACACCGGGGAGCTGTTTTTT
D gene: NA; J gene: TRBJ1-5; clone size: NA; V gene: TRBV30; CDR3 protein: CAWSVSGMQPQHF; CDR3 DNA: TGTGCCTGGAGTGTATCAGGGATGCAGCCCCAGCATTTT
D gene: NA; J gene: TRBJ1-2; clone size: NA; V gene: TRBV4-1; CDR3 protein: CASSQGAPGHSGYTF; CDR3 DNA: TGCGCCAGCAGCCAGGGGGCACCGGGACATAGCGGCTACACCTTC
D gene: TRBD1; J gene: TRBJ2-2; clone size: NA; V gene: TRBV29-1; CDR3 protein: CSVKTPGQEAGELFF; CDR3 DNA: TGCAGCGTTAAAACTCCGGGACAGGAGGCCGGGGAGCTGTTTTTT
D gene: TRBD1; J gene: TRBJ2-7; clone size: NA; V gene: TRBV27; CDR3 protein: CASSSHFTGGSYEQYF; CDR3 DNA: TGTGCCAGCAGTTCACACTTTACAGGGGGCTCATACGAGCAGTACTTC
D gene: NA; J gene: TRBJ2-5; clone size: NA; V gene: TRBV5-4; CDR3 protein: CASSLAGSGETQYF; CDR3 DNA: TGTGCCAGCAGCTTGGCCGGCAGCGGAGAGACCCAGTACTTC